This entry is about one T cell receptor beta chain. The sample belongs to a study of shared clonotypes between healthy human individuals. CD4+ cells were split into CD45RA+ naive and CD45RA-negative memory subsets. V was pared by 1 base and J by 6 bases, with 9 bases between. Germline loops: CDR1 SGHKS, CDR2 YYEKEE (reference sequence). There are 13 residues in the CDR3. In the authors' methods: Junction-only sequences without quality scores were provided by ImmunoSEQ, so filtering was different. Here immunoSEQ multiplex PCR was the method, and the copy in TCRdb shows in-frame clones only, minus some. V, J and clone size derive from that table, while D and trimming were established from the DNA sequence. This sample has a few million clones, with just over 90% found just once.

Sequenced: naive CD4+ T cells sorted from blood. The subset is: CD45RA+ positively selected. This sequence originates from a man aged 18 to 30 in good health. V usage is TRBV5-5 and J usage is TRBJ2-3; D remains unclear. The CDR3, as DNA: TGTGCCAGCAGCTTGCTAACTCTGGATACGCAGTATTTT. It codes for CASSLLTLDTQYF.